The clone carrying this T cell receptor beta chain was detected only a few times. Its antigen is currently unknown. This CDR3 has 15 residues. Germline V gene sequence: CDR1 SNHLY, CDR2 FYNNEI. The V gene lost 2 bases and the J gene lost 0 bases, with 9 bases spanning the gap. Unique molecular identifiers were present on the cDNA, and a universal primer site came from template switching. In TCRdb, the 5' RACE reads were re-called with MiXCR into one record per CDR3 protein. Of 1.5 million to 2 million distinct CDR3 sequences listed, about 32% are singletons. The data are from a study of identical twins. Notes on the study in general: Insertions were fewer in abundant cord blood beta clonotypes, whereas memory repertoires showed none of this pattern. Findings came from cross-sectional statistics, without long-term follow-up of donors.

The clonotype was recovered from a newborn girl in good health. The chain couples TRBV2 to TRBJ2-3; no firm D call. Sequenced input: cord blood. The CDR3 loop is CASSEQGLSTDTQYF. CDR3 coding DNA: TGTGCCAGCAGTGAACAAGGCCTTAGCACAGATACGCAGTATTTT.